Presented here are 19 T cell receptor beta chains from one specimen sequenced in a study of cytomegalovirus exposure and HLA in healthy donors. The PCR made use of 60 Vbeta and 13 Jbeta primers. This table comes from immunoSEQ multiplex PCR, and its TCRdb copy is limited to in-frame clones, with some not included. Of over 90,000 clones listed, roughly three quarters are singletons. Input material: PBMCs. The receptor source for this set is a woman aged 18-29 years in good health and CMV-seropositive.

This sequence joins TRBV7-8 and TRBJ1-5, with D maybe TRBD1 (6 bases). V was shortened by 5 bases and J by 3 bases, with 20 bases between the two germline ends. Germline values: CDR1 SGHVS, CDR2 FQNEAQ. The CDR3 is 17 residues long. The CDR3 loop is CASSLDGITGYNQPQHF. As DNA, the CDR3 is TGTGCCAGCAGCCTAGATGGGATAACAGGGTACAATCAGCCCCAGCATTTT.

This clone has more than one count but fewer than ten. The chain couples TRBV13 to TRBJ1-2, with TRBD1 identical over 9 bases. The CDR3 contains 15 residues. V shed 3 bases and J 1 base; nucleotides not matched to a gene: 3. The V gene's germline CDR1 is PRHDT and CDR2 FYEKMQ (reference sequence). CDR3 sequence (DNA): TGTGCCAGCAGCTTGGGGGACAGGGATAACTATGGCTACACCTTC. Residues: CASSLGDRDNYGYTF.

The chain joins TRBV28 to TRBJ1-4, with 9 bases that match TRBD1. This CDR3 contains 18 residues. V was clipped by 6 bases and J by 6 bases; unmatched bases: 17. In germline, CDR1 is MDHEN, CDR2 SYDVKM. The CDR3: CASSRTTPTGGIDEKLFF. CDR3 nucleotides: TGTGCCAGCAGCAGAACGACGCCCACAGGGGGCATCGATGAAAAACTGTTTTTT.

V gene TRBV5-1 combines with J gene TRBJ2-1, with D tentatively TRBD2 (5 bases). CDR1 and CDR2 from the germline V gene are SGHRS and YFSETQ. The CDR3 has 14 amino acids. V lost 6 bases and J 7 bases, leaving 17 bases between the germline ends. The CDR3 DNA reads TGCGCCAGCAAGGTGACTACCGCGGGTAATGAGCAGTTCTTC. Translation: CASKVTTAGNEQFF. Based on the CDR3 plus reference TRBV5-1 and TRBJ2-1, the full variable domain is KAGVTQTPRYLIKTRGQQVTLSCSPISGHRSVSWYQQTPGQGLQFLFEYFSETQRNKGNFPGRFSGRQFSNSRSEMNVSTLELGDSALYLCASKVTTAGNEQFFGPGTRLTVL.

The CDR3 here is CASSYSGGSGANVLTF. The CDR3 bases are TGTGCCAGCAGTTACTCCGGGGGCTCTGGGGCCAACGTCCTGACTTTC. V usage is TRBV6-5 and J usage is TRBJ2-6; possibly TRBD2 for D (6 bases). Germline V gene lookup returns CDR1 MNHEY and CDR2 SVGAGI. The V and J ends lost 0 bases and 0 bases respectively, with 6 bases between them. This CDR3 is 16 amino acids long.

This rearrangement joins TRBV18 to TRBJ1-4; D call uncertain. Germline values: CDR1 KGHSH, CDR2 LQKENI. Between the trimmed V and J ends, which lost 2 bases and 6 bases, there was a span of 7 bases. CDR3 length: 13 residues. The CDR3 sequence is CASSPWADEKLFF. In DNA form, the CDR3 reads TGTGCCAGCTCACCATGGGCAGATGAAAAACTGTTTTTT.

The chain has TRBV4-1 and TRBJ1-5; TRBD1 agrees at 9 bases. Germline CDR1 reads MGHRA; CDR2 reads YSYEKL. The CDR3 covers 17 residues. The V gene end was trimmed by 0 bases and the J gene end by 3 bases; junction bases not matched to a gene: 6. The CDR3, as DNA: TGCGCCAGCAGCCAAGAAGGAGGGACAGGGAACAATCAGCCCCAGCATTTT. Encoded protein: CASSQEGGTGNNQPQHF.

The chain couples TRBV2 to TRBJ1-1; TRBD1 agrees at 7 bases. V trimming: 6 bases; J trimming: 5 bases; junction bases outside the gene matches: 9. This CDR3 region has 14 residues. Per the germline V gene, CDR1 is SNHLY and CDR2 is FYNNEI. The CDR3 is CASRRGRWYTEAFF. In DNA, the CDR3 is TGTGCCAGCAGGAGGGGGCGTTGGTATACTGAAGCTTTCTTT.

This chain links TRBV30 with TRBJ1-5, with 10 bases identical to TRBD1. Germline assignment: CDR1 GTSNPN and CDR2 SVGIG (reference sequence). CDR3 length: 17 residues. V lost 4 bases and J lost 5; bases outside the gene matches: 14. CDR3 bases: TGTGCCTGGAATGGGACAGGGGAAGGGAATGTAGATCAGCCCCAGCATTTT. This gives the protein CAWNGTGEGNVDQPQHF.

The rearrangement links TRBV29-1 to TRBJ1-1; no definite D call. Trimming removed 2 bases from V and 11 bases from J, with 15 bases in between. Germline V lookup: CDR1 SQVTM, CDR2 ANQGSEA. This CDR3 comprises 12 residues. The CDR3 spells CSVENSPVQAFF. In DNA form, the CDR3 reads TGCAGCGTTGAAAACAGTCCGGTCCAGGCTTTCTTT.

This chain links TRBV6-6 with TRBJ2-2; 7 positions match TRBD1. Germline V gives CDR1 MNHNY, CDR2 SVGAGI (reference sequence). The CDR3 is 15 residues long. Germline trimming cut 3 bases from V and 5 bases from J; bases unmatched to any gene: 6. The CDR3 spells CASSYSGTATGELFF. The CDR3 DNA is TGTGCCAGCAGTTATTCGGGGACAGCAACCGGGGAGCTGTTTTTT.

The chain joins TRBV5-4 to TRBJ2-5; D is possibly TRBD2 (6 bases). The CDR3 spans 13 residues. V lost 2 bases and J lost 5, with 10 bases in between. Germline-derived CDR1 and CDR2 are SGHNT and YYREEE (reference sequence). CDR3: CASSFAGSETQYF. CDR3 DNA sequence: TGTGCCAGCAGCTTTGCGGGATCTGAGACCCAGTACTTC.

The V call is TRBV27, the J call TRBJ2-2; 8 bases line up with TRBD2. With 3 bases clipped from V and 4 bases from J, the junction kept 7 bases outside the gene matches. The length of the CDR3 is 16 residues. Germline V lookup: CDR1 MNHEY, CDR2 SMNVEV (reference sequence). CDR3 region: CASSFPREGSTGELFF. DNA of the CDR3: TGTGCCAGCAGTTTCCCTCGGGAGGGCTCCACCGGGGAGCTGTTTTTT.

Here the CDR3 reads CASSLDGTGTRMGGYTF. CDR3 DNA: TGTGCCAGCAGCTTAGATGGGACAGGGACGAGAATGGGTGGCTACACCTTC. The chain has TRBV7-8 and TRBJ1-2; 9 bases are shared with TRBD1. This CDR3 region has 17 residues. J was trimmed by 7 bases and V by 1 base; bases with no gene match: 13. Germline values: CDR1 SGHVS, CDR2 FQNEAQ.

The V gene is TRBV19, the J gene TRBJ2-7, with D maybe TRBD1 (5 bases). Per germline, CDR1 LNHDA and CDR2 SQIVND (reference sequence). This CDR3 is built from 15 residues. V lost 1 base and J 4 bases, leaving 14 bases between the germline ends. CDR3 amino acids: CASSIVAGWLYEQYF. The CDR3 DNA sequence: TGTGCCAGTAGTATAGTAGCAGGGTGGCTTTACGAGCAGTACTTC.

The chain combines TRBV7-3 with TRBJ2-1, with D perhaps TRBD2 (6 bases). V lost 0 bases and J 6 bases, leaving 15 bases between the germline ends. Germline V gene data show CDR1 as SGHTA and CDR2 as FQGTGA. The CDR3 extends over 16 amino acids. The CDR3 region has the DNA TGTGCCAGCAGCTTAACCCCAGGGTGGGGAGGCAATGAGCAGTTCTTC. Translation: CASSLTPGWGGNEQFF.

This chain uses TRBV5-1 with TRBJ2-1; maybe TRBD1 (6 bases). The CDR3 runs 15 residues. V was cut by 0 bases and J by 6 bases, with 13 bases left in between. Germline values: CDR1 SGHRS, CDR2 YFSETQ. The CDR3 bases are TGCGCCAGCAGCTTGGATACACAGGGCTCCAATGAGCAGTTCTTC. This codes for CASSLDTQGSNEQFF. The variable domain in full, completed from reference TRBV5-1 and TRBJ2-1, reads KAGVTQTPRYLIKTRGQQVTLSCSPISGHRSVSWYQQTPGQGLQFLFEYFSETQRNKGNFPGRFSGRQFSNSRSEMNVSTLELGDSALYLCASSLDTQGSNEQFFGPGTRLTVL.

This clone occurred once. The J gene is TRBJ2-3, the V gene TRBV11-2; perhaps TRBD2 as D (6 bases). There are 14 residues in the CDR3. Germline-derived CDR1 and CDR2 are SGHAT and FQNNGV. Deletions cut 5 bases from V and 7 bases from J, with 16 bases between. CDR3 region: CASSPGTRRNTQYF. The CDR3 DNA reads TGTGCCAGCAGCCCGGGGACTCGGCGAAATACGCAGTATTTT.

In its sample, this clone was seen a few times. The V gene is TRBV7-8, the J gene TRBJ2-1; the D gene is possibly TRBD2 (6 bases). The CDR3 is 16 amino acids. V lost 5 bases and J lost 0, with 14 bases in between. Germline V gives CDR1 SGHVS, CDR2 FQNEAQ. CDR3 sequence reads: CASSQVGGRSYNEQFF. CDR3 bases: TGTGCCAGCAGCCAAGTCGGGGGACGCTCCTACAATGAGCAGTTCTTC.